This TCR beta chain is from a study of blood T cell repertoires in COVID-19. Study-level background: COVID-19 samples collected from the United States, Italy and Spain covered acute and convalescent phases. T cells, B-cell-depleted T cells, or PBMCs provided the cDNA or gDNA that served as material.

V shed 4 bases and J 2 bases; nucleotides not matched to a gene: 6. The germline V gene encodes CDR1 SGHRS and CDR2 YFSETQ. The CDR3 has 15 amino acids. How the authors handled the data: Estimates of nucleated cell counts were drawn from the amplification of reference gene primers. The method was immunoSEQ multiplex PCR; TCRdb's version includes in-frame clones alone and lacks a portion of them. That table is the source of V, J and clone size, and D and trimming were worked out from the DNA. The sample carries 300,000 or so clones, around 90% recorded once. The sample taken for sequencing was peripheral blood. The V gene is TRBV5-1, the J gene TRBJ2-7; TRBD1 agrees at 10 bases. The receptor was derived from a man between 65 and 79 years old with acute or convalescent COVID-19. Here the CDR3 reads CASSPGQGTPYEQYF. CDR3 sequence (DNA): TGCGCCAGCAGCCCGGGACAGGGGACACCCTACGAGCAGTACTTC.